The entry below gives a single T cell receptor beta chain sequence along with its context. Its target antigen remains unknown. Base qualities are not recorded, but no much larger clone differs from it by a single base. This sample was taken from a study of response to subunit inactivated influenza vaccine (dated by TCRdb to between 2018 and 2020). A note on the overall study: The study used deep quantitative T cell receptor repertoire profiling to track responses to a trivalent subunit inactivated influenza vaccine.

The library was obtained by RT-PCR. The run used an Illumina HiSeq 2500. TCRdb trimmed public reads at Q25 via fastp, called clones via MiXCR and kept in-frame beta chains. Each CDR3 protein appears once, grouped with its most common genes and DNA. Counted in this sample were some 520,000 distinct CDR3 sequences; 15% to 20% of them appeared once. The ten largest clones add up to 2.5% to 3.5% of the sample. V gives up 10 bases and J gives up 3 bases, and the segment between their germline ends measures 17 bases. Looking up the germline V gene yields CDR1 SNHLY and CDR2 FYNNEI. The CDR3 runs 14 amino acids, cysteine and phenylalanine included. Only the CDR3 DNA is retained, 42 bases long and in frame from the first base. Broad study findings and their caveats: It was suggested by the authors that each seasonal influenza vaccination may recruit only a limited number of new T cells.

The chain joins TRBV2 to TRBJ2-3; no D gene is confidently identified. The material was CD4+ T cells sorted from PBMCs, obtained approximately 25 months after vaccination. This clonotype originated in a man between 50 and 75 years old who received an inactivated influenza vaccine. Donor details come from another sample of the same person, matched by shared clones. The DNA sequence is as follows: TGTGCCACCCGTCGGGTATCTCAAACAGATACGCAGTATTTT. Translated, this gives CATRRVSQTDTQYF.